This TCR beta chain was captured in a study of post-analysis software for immune sequencing data. Whole-study context: Multiple sclerosis in the patients followed relapsing-remitting, secondary progressive and progressive-relapsing courses. Study conclusions and caveats: When patients were compared with controls, roughly five TRBV segments were more frequent, TRBV5-6, TRBV5-1 and TRBV20-1 among them.

As regards this clonotype: What it binds is unknown.

This CDR3 comprises 14 residues. Unique molecular identifiers were carried by the TCR beta cDNA libraries. Yield was roughly 0.5 million cDNA molecules from approximately 0.91 to 9.4 million T cells. TCRdb used MiXCR to reprocess the PCR reads, holding one entry per CDR3 protein. The sample holds about half a million distinct CDR3 sequences, 34% seen once. The receptor comes from a girl aged 2-17 years with multiple sclerosis. The chain combines TRBV21-1 with TRBJ2-7; the table's D call, TRBD1, was not checked against the DNA. TRBV21-1 is a known pseudogene. Sequenced: blood. CDR3 in amino acids: CASSNWTVGSEQYF. Here the CDR3 DNA reads TGTGCCAGCAGCAACTGGACAGTAGGAAGCGAGCAGTACTTC.